The 26 T cell receptor beta chains below were found in one sample sequenced in a study of T-cell reconstitution after alpha-beta-depleted transplantation in children. This sample's TCRbeta library carried unique molecular identifier barcodes. TCRdb reprocessed the PCR reads with MiXCR, giving one entry per CDR3 protein. Of around 200,000 distinct CDR3 sequences listed, around 9.9% are singletons. Sample: PBMCs, taken before TCRalphabeta/CD19-depleted stem cell transplant. The source is a child younger than two with acute myeloid leukemia, due to receive a stem cell transplant.

This clonotype was detected ten times or more. The chain combines TRBV20-1 with TRBJ1-4, with 7 bases identical to TRBD1. Germline assignment: CDR1 DFQATT and CDR2 SNEGSKA (reference sequence). The CDR3 totals 15 residues. The junction had 14 bases not matched to a gene; V was cut back by 5 bases and J by 8 bases. CDR3 DNA: TGCAGTGCTGACCCGGGACAGTATTCGTCGGAAAAACTGTTTTTT. It specifies CSADPGQYSSEKLFF.

This clonotype was observed many times. V usage is TRBV20-1 and J usage is TRBJ2-1, with D possibly matching TRBD2 (6 bases). CDR3 length: 15 amino acids. The germline V gene has CDR1 DFQATT and CDR2 SNEGSKA (reference sequence). V was clipped by 6 bases and J by 5 bases, with 20 bases between them. The DNA of the CDR3 is TGCAGTGCCGCCCCCGGATTAGCGGTCGACAATGAGCAGTTCTTC. This gives the protein CSAAPGLAVDNEQFF.

The sample holds many counts of this clonotype. The chain couples TRBV12-3 or TRBV12-4 to TRBJ1-1; D possibly corresponds to TRBD1 (6 bases). CDR3 length: 13 residues. Trimming took 6 bases from V and 8 from J, leaving 16 bases between them. The DNA of the CDR3 is TGTGCCAGCAGCTTGTCCACAGGGTGGGAAGCTTTCTTT. As protein: CASSLSTGWEAFF.

In this sample, this clonotype turned up many times. This chain joins TRBV20-1 and TRBJ1-5; the D gene is possibly TRBD1 (5 bases). Trimming left V 5 bases short and J 5 bases short, with 19 bases between. The germline V gene has CDR1 DFQATT and CDR2 SNEGSKA (reference sequence). The CDR3 contains 15 residues. The CDR3 loop is CSASEMGGRDQPQHF. The CDR3, as DNA: TGCAGTGCTTCTGAGATGGGGGGACGGGATCAGCCCCAGCATTTT.

This clonotype was seen ten or more times. The V gene is TRBV5-1, the J gene TRBJ2-1; 9 nucleotides align to TRBD1. CDR3 length equals 14 residues. V was pared by 6 bases and J by 9 bases, with 10 bases of the junction left unmatched. Per the germline V gene, CDR1 is SGHRS and CDR2 is YFSETQ. CDR3 sequence reads: CASTWDREFGEQFF. CDR3 DNA sequence: TGCGCCAGCACCTGGGACAGGGAATTTGGTGAGCAGTTCTTC.

The rearrangement uses TRBV19 and TRBJ2-3, with D perhaps matching TRBD1 (5 bases). Per the germline V gene, CDR1 is LNHDA and CDR2 is SQIVND (reference sequence). The CDR3 is 15 residues long. V was pared by 4 bases and J by 4 bases, with 15 bases between. CDR3 nucleotides: TGTGCCAGTAGTACCTTACAGGCTAACGCAGATACGCAGTATTTT. It translates to CASSTLQANADTQYF.

There are many counts of this clonotype. The chain has TRBV10-2 and TRBJ2-7; a possible D gene is TRBD2 (6 bases). V was clipped by 8 bases and J by 3 bases, with 20 bases between them. The CDR3 consists of 15 residues. Germline CDR1 is WSHSY and CDR2 is SAAADI. The CDR3 reads CASAPGTRKVYEQYF. The CDR3 DNA follows: TGCGCCAGCGCCCCAGGGACTCGCAAGGTCTACGAGCAGTACTTC.

This clonotype was observed many times. The chain is built from TRBV7-2 and TRBJ1-2; D is uncertain. Trimming removed 0 bases from V and 0 bases from J, with 8 bases in between. The CDR3 contains 15 residues. Germline V gene lookup returns CDR1 SGHTA and CDR2 FQGNSA. CDR3 sequence (DNA): TGTGCCAGCAGCTTAGCGCACGGATCTAACTATGGCTACACCTTC. This gives the protein CASSLAHGSNYGYTF.

This chain uses TRBV30 with TRBJ2-7, with TRBD2 matching over 9 bases. Per the germline V gene, CDR1 is GTSNPN and CDR2 is SVGIG (reference sequence). Losses at the gene ends were 5 bases for V and 2 bases for J; bases not matched to a gene: 16. This CDR3 has 17 residues. CDR3 in DNA: TGTGCCTGGGAATTTAGCGGGAGAGGTCCTCCTCCCTACGAGCAGTACTTC. Its translation is CAWEFSGRGPPPYEQYF.

The V gene is TRBV6-1, the J gene TRBJ2-7, with D perhaps matching TRBD2 (6 bases). Trimming stripped 7 bases from V and 1 base from J, with 14 bases between. CDR3 length: 14 residues. Germline V CDR1 and CDR2: MNHNS, SASEGT. The CDR3 DNA reads as TGTGCCAGCACCTTCGGGACTGCTTCCTACGAGCAGTACTTC. Its translation: CASTFGTASYEQYF.

This clonotype was counted at least ten times. The chain links TRBV5-1 to TRBJ2-1, with TRBD2 matching over 12 bases. The CDR3 length is 15 residues. The V segment lost 4 bases and the J segment 6 bases; nucleotides outside the gene matches: 5. Looked up from germline, CDR1 is SGHRS and CDR2 is YFSETQ. In DNA form, the CDR3 reads TGCGCCAGCAGCCGGACTAGCGGGGAGAGCAATGAGCAGTTCTTC. It translates to CASSRTSGESNEQFF.

This clonotype was counted at least ten times. This chain connects TRBV11-2 to TRBJ2-3, with 7 bases aligning to TRBD2. This CDR3 comprises 17 residues. Germline CDR1 reads SGHAT; CDR2 reads FQNNGV. V shed 3 bases and J 1 base; nucleotides not matched to a gene: 10. The CDR3 nucleotides read TGTGCCAGCAGCTTCTCGTCTAGCGGAACCCGCACAGATACGCAGTATTTT. It encodes CASSFSSSGTRTDTQYF.

This clonotype was seen a handful of times. In nucleotides, the CDR3 is TGTGCCAGCAGCTTGGGGACCCAAGGGATAGAGACCCAGTACTTC. Its translation: CASSLGTQGIETQYF. This chain joins TRBV7-8 and TRBJ2-5; either TRBD1 or TRBD2 may fit D (5 bases each). The CDR3 consists of 15 residues. V lost 3 bases to trimming and J lost 4 bases, with 15 bases between them. Germline-derived CDR1 and CDR2 are SGHVS and FQNEAQ.

This clonotype was seen repeatedly, ten times or more. The J gene is TRBJ1-5, the V gene TRBV10-1; tentatively, D is TRBD1 (5 bases). CDR1 WNHNN and CDR2 SYGVQD come from the germline V gene (reference sequence). Between the trimmed V and J ends, which lost 0 bases and 2 bases, there was a span of 5 bases. This CDR3 is built from 14 residues. CDR3 sequence (DNA): TGCGCCAGCAGTGAGTCGACAGGCAATCAGCCCCAGCATTTT. Protein product: CASSESTGNQPQHF.

This clonotype was counted ten times or more. V and J are TRBV7-9 and TRBJ2-1, with TRBD2 matching over 11 bases. Germline-derived CDR1 and CDR2 are SEHNR and FQNEAQ (reference sequence). The CDR3 sequence is 15 residues long. The trim removed 5 bases at V and 6 bases at J, leaving 6 bases unmatched. The CDR3 nucleotides are TGTGCCAGCAGCCCGACTAGCGGGGTTCTCAATGAGCAGTTCTTC. Translating gives CASSPTSGVLNEQFF.

This clonotype appeared many times. V gene TRBV5-1 combines with J gene TRBJ2-1, with 7 bases matching TRBD2. Per germline, CDR1 SGHRS and CDR2 YFSETQ. This CDR3 contains 14 residues. J gave up 7 bases and V 6 bases, and 10 bases lay outside the gene matches. The CDR3 loop reads CASTTSSVVNEQFF. CDR3 in DNA: TGCGCCAGCACGACTAGCTCAGTTGTAAATGAGCAGTTCTTC.

This clonotype has a count of ten or more. This rearrangement joins TRBV15 to TRBJ1-4; 9 bases are a match to TRBD1. The CDR3 sequence is 13 residues long. J lost 7 bases, V lost 10 bases, and 7 bases had no gene match. Germline CDR1 and CDR2: LNHNV and YYDKDF (reference sequence). This CDR3 is CAIPGQGGEKLFF. In DNA, the CDR3 is TGTGCCATTCCGGGACAGGGAGGTGAAAAACTGTTTTTT.

The chain employs TRBV4-2 and TRBJ2-1; D possibly corresponds to TRBD1 (5 bases). Germline V lookup: CDR1 LGHNA, CDR2 YNFKEQ. V dropped 4 bases and J dropped 0 bases, with 28 bases sitting between them. There are 21 residues in the CDR3. The CDR3 nucleotides are TGTGCCAGCAGCCCCCAGGGCGGAGTGGTCCCCCTGAGGAGCTCCTACAATGAGCAGTTCTTC. Protein product: CASSPQGGVVPLRSSYNEQFF.

This clonotype has a handful of counts. The chain couples TRBV19 to TRBJ1-2, with a weak D call TRBD1 (5 bases). V lost 3 bases and J 5 bases, leaving 13 bases between the germline ends. CDR3 length: 14 amino acids. Germline CDR1 LNHDA, CDR2 SQIVND (reference sequence). The CDR3 sequence is CASSIYSGGYGYTF. The CDR3 DNA reads as TGTGCCAGTAGTATCTACTCCGGGGGGTATGGCTACACCTTC. Complete variable domain (other parts from reference TRBV19 and TRBJ1-2): DGGITQSPKYLFRKEGQNVTLSCEQNLNHDAMYWYRQDPGQGLRLIYYSQIVNDFQKGDIAEGYSVSREKKESFPLTVTSAQKNPTAFYLCASSIYSGGYGYTFGSGTRLTVV.

This clonotype was seen at least ten times. This CDR3 reads CASSSTSGSSYEQYF. DNA of the CDR3: TGTGCCAGCAGCTCCACTAGCGGAAGCTCCTACGAGCAGTACTTC. The J gene is TRBJ2-7, the V gene TRBV28, with TRBD2 identical over 8 bases. The germline V gene encodes CDR1 MDHEN and CDR2 SYDVKM. The CDR3 runs to 15 residues. J lost 0 bases, V lost 6 bases, and 7 bases had no gene match.

This clonotype was seen many times. The V call is TRBV20-1, the J call TRBJ2-2; 8 positions match TRBD2. The CDR3 contains 16 residues. The V segment lost 6 bases and the J segment 0 bases; nucleotides outside the gene matches: 9. CDR1 DFQATT and CDR2 SNEGSKA come from the germline V gene (reference sequence). The CDR3 sequence is CSAPLARGANTGELFF. The CDR3 coding sequence is TGCAGTGCCCCATTGGCGCGGGGGGCGAACACCGGGGAGCTGTTTTTT.

This clonotype was observed many times. CDR3 DNA sequence: TGTGCCAGCAGCTTTCCGGGACTAGCGGGAACCGGGGAGCTGTTTTTT. Amino acid sequence: CASSFPGLAGTGELFF. The rearrangement joins TRBV7-8 to TRBJ2-2; 13 bases align to TRBD2. Germline CDR1 SGHVS, CDR2 FQNEAQ. This CDR3 has 16 residues. J lost 5 bases, V lost 3 bases, and 3 bases had no gene match. Variable domain in full (rest from reference TRBV7-8 and TRBJ2-2): GAGVSQSPRYKVAKRGQDVALRCDPISGHVSLFWYQQALGQGPEFLTYFQNEAQLDKSGLPSDRFFAERPEGSVSTLKIQRTQQEDSAVYLCASSFPGLAGTGELFFGEGSRLTVL.

In this sample, this clonotype turned up many times. The V gene is TRBV14, the J gene TRBJ2-7; D remains unclear. Trimming took off 1 base at V and 5 bases at J, with 15 bases between the two ends. Looked up from germline, CDR1 is SGHDN and CDR2 is FVKESK. The length of the CDR3 is 15 residues. CDR3 nucleotides: TGTGCCAGCAGCCAAGTACGGAATCCTCCCAACGAGCAGTACTTC. This codes for CASSQVRNPPNEQYF.

This clonotype has only a few counts. The chain uses TRBV29-1 and TRBJ1-1; 9 bases are a match to TRBD1. CDR1 SQVTM and CDR2 ANQGSEA come from the germline V gene. V shed 4 bases, J shed 11 bases, and the junction held 20 bases outside the gene matches. The CDR3 runs 16 residues. The CDR3 is CSVVVAATGGLMKAFF. The CDR3 coding sequence is TGCAGCGTTGTAGTAGCAGCGACAGGGGGACTAATGAAGGCTTTCTTT. Together with reference TRBV29-1 and TRBJ1-1, the CDR3 gives the full variable domain: SAVISQKPSRDICQRGTSLTIQCQVDSQVTMMFWYRQQPGQSLTLIATANQGSEATYESGFVIDKFPISRPNLTFSTLTVSNMSPEDSSIYLCSVVVAATGGLMKAFFGQGTRLTVV.

This clonotype was observed at least ten times. V usage is TRBV12-3 or TRBV12-4 and J usage is TRBJ1-1; D unresolved. V was shortened by 2 bases and J by 10 bases, with 8 bases between the two germline ends. The CDR3 is made up of 11 amino acids. In DNA form, the CDR3 reads TGTGCCAGCAGTTTACTGGGCCGAGCTTTCTTT. This encodes CASSLLGRAFF.

In its sample, this clonotype was seen many times. This chain connects TRBV12-3 or TRBV12-4 to TRBJ1-4; D is possibly TRBD1 (6 bases). CDR3 length: 15 residues. Between the trimmed V and J ends, which lost 6 bases and 5 bases, there was a span of 16 bases. CDR3 coding DNA: TGTGCCAGCAGCCCCCCTTCGGGGGGCAATGAAAAACTGTTTTTT. Encoded protein: CASSPPSGGNEKLFF.